The 18 T cell receptor beta chains presented below share a single source sample, sequenced in a study of T cells in Graves' hyperthyroidism and ophthalmopathy. TCR beta CDR3 regions were amplified from RNA transcripts. In the first-round RT-PCR of the TCR CDR3, the HTBI primer set was used. One entry per CDR3 protein, called by TCRdb with MiXCR from the multiplex PCR reads. The sample holds about 700,000 distinct CDR3 sequences, 14% seen once. The sequenced sample consisted of blood. All receptors derive from a woman aged 18-35 years with Graves' hyperthyroidism.

This clonotype came up many times. V usage is TRBV20-1 and J usage is TRBJ2-1; 8 bases fit TRBD2. Germline V gives CDR1 DFQATT, CDR2 SNEGSKA (reference sequence). Losses at the gene ends were 1 base for V and 5 bases for J; bases not matched to a gene: 4. There are 14 residues in the CDR3. The CDR3 loop is CSARARLANNEQFF. CDR3 in DNA: TGCAGTGCTAGAGCTAGACTAGCGAACAATGAGCAGTTCTTC.

Ten or more counts support this clonotype. The chain has TRBV3-1 and TRBJ2-7, with 11 bases fitting TRBD2. CDR3 length: 14 residues. The V segment lost 5 bases and the J segment 6 bases; nucleotides outside the gene matches: 6. Germline assignment: CDR1 LGHDT and CDR2 YNNKEL (reference sequence). DNA of the CDR3: TGTGCCAGCAGCTCCCTAGCGGGAGGCGGCGAGCAGTACTTC. Translation: CASSSLAGGGEQYF.

The chain is built from TRBV7-9 and TRBJ2-7; D gene uncertain. From germline, CDR1 is SEHNR and CDR2 FQNEAQ (reference sequence). Trimming took 4 bases from V and 2 from J, leaving 9 bases between them. The CDR3 spans 13 residues. CDR3 sequence: CASSSEITYEQYF. The CDR3 DNA sequence: TGTGCCAGCAGCTCAGAGATTACCTACGAGCAGTACTTC.

The CDR3 coding sequence is TGTGCCAGCAGCTTGGAACTAGCGGTCTCCTACAATGAGCAGTTCTTC. Translated, it gives CASSLELAVSYNEQFF. This rearrangement joins TRBV5-6 to TRBJ2-1; 8 bases are a match to TRBD2. Germline assignment: CDR1 SGHDT and CDR2 YYEEEE. This CDR3 is built from 16 residues. V lost 0 bases to trimming and J lost 0 bases; unmatched junction nucleotides: 2. The whole variable domain, filled in from reference TRBV5-6 and TRBJ2-1, reads DAGVTQSPTHLIKTRGQQVTLRCSPKSGHDTVSWYQQALGQGPQFIFQYYEEEERQRGNFPDRFSGHQFPNYSSELNVNALLLGDSALYLCASSLELAVSYNEQFFGPGTRLTVL.

The V and J genes are TRBV6-1 and TRBJ2-7, with TRBD1 matching 8 bases. CDR3 size: 14 residues. CDR1 MNHNS and CDR2 SASEGT come from the germline V gene. The V and J ends lost 5 bases and 5 bases, in that order; junction bases with no gene match: 8. CDR3 protein: CASSLGQGTDEQYF. The CDR3 nucleotides read TGTGCCAGCAGTCTTGGACAGGGAACTGACGAGCAGTACTTC.

This clonotype was counted many times. The chain recombines TRBV13 with TRBJ1-5, with TRBD1 matching 7 bases. After removal of 3 bases from V and 4 bases from J, the junction contained 12 bases not matched to a gene. CDR1 is PRHDT, CDR2 FYEKMQ, per germline (reference sequence). The CDR3 sequence is 17 residues long. DNA of the CDR3: TGTGCCAGCAGCTTGTCGTTGGGGGACAGCTATAATCAGCCCCAGCATTTT. Protein: CASSLSLGDSYNQPQHF.

The chain uses TRBV5-6 and TRBJ2-5, with TRBD1 as a possible D gene (6 bases). The germline V gene encodes CDR1 SGHDT and CDR2 YYEEEE. The V and J ends lost 4 bases and 3 bases respectively, with 19 bases between them. CDR3 length equals 16 residues. DNA of the CDR3: TGTGCCAGCAGCCCGCCTACAGGGTTGTTAGAAGAGACCCAGTACTTC. Amino acids: CASSPPTGLLEETQYF.

V gene TRBV7-6 combines with J gene TRBJ2-1; 9 nucleotides match TRBD2. This CDR3 region has 13 residues. Germline V lookup: CDR1 SGHVS, CDR2 FNYEAQ. V gave up 4 bases and J gave up 15 bases; unmatched junction bases: 10. Here the CDR3 DNA reads TGTGCCAGCAGCTCTAGCGGGACGGCTTCGCGGTTCTTC. Amino acid sequence: CASSSSGTASRFF.

This clonotype was picked up a small number of times. The rearrangement joins TRBV6-6 to TRBJ2-7; no definite D call. Trimming left V 0 bases short and J 1 base short, with 10 bases between. CDR3 length: 15 residues. CDR1 MNHNY and CDR2 SVGAGI come from the germline V gene (reference sequence). The DNA of the CDR3 is TGTGCCAGCAGTTACTCCAGGTCACCTTCCTACGAGCAGTACTTC. Its translation: CASSYSRSPSYEQYF.

This clonotype was detected only a few times. The V and J genes are TRBV27 and TRBJ2-2; the D is unclear. Trimming removed 5 bases at V and 8 bases at J, with 9 bases between. The CDR3 is 12 residues long. Germline V gives CDR1 MNHEY, CDR2 SMNVEV (reference sequence). CDR3 DNA sequence: TGTGCCAGCAGTATTATAAGGGGGGAGCTGTTTTTT. Its translation is CASSIIRGELFF.

To note about this clonotype: A much larger clonotype is one base distant, so this may be a read error. This chain links TRBV2 with TRBJ1-5, with D unresolved. Trimming cost V 4 bases and J 3 bases, with 7 bases left between them. The germline V gene has CDR1 SNHLY and CDR2 FYNNEI. The CDR3 consists of 13 residues. The CDR3 DNA sequence: TGTGCCAGCAGTGGCGTCACCAATCAGCCCCAGCATTTT. Protein sequence: CASSGVTNQPQHF. The full variable domain, completed using reference TRBV2 and TRBJ1-5, is EPEVTQTPSHQVTQMGQEVILRCVPISNHLYFYWYRQILGQKVEFLVSFYNNEISEKSEIFDDQFSVERPDGSNFTLKIRSTKLEDSAMYFCASSGVTNQPQHFGDGTRLSIL.

The table lists this clonotype with a few counts. The rearrangement joins TRBV10-3 to TRBJ2-3; 9 positions agree with TRBD1. Trimming took 3 bases from V and 0 from J; bases not matched to a gene: 4. Germline V CDR1 and CDR2: ENHRY, SYGVKD. The CDR3 contains 16 residues. CDR3 sequence (DNA): TGTGCCATCAGTGACGGACAGGGGAGTAGCACAGATACGCAGTATTTT. It encodes CAISDGQGSSTDTQYF.

At least ten counts were recorded for this clonotype. The CDR3 bases are TGTGCCACCGACGACATCTCAAGTCCGGGGTTGCAGTTCTTC. It codes for CATDDISSPGLQFF. The gene calls are TRBV24-1 and TRBJ2-1; TRBD2 might be the D (5 bases). From germline, CDR1 is KGHDR and CDR2 SFDVKD. The V end was cut by 9 bases, the J end by 12 bases, with 23 bases between. CDR3 size: 14 residues.

Of note for this clonotype: A much more abundant neighbour one base away suggests this may be a read error. This chain connects TRBV10-3 to TRBJ1-2, with D possibly being TRBD1 (5 bases). CDR1 ENHRY and CDR2 SYGVKD come from the germline V gene. The length of the CDR3 is 14 residues. The DNA for the CDR3 is TGTGCCATCAGTGAGTCTGGGAGGGACTATGGCCACACCTTC. Its protein product is CAISESGRDYGHTF.

This clonotype was picked up many times. The chain is built from TRBV29-1 and TRBJ1-2; D is undetermined. Per the germline V gene, CDR1 is SQVTM and CDR2 is ANQGSEA. The CDR3 runs 12 residues. V was cut by 4 bases and J by 8 bases, with 14 bases left in between. The CDR3 bases are TGCAGCGTTGTAATACCCCCCTACGGCTACACCTTC. Its protein is CSVVIPPYGYTF.

This clonotype was counted ten times or more. V and J are TRBV20-1 and TRBJ2-5, with D possibly being TRBD2 (6 bases). The CDR3 is 10 residues long. Trimming removed 2 bases at V and 12 bases at J, with 10 bases between. Germline V lookup: CDR1 DFQATT, CDR2 SNEGSKA (reference sequence). The CDR3 bases are TGCAGTGCTAGATTAGCGGAAGAGTACTTC. It codes for CSARLAEEYF.

This clonotype was recorded many times. The genes are TRBV12-3 or TRBV12-4 and TRBJ1-3; D unresolved. The CDR3 runs 14 residues. Trimming stripped 6 bases from V and 1 base from J, with 10 bases between. CDR3 loop: CASRSTASGNTIYF. In nucleotides, the CDR3 is TGTGCCAGCAGGTCGACGGCTTCTGGAAACACCATATATTTT.

This clonotype was found many times. J is TRBJ2-7 and V is TRBV20-1; D perhaps matches TRBD2 (5 bases). This CDR3 comprises 15 residues. V dropped 2 bases and J dropped 4 bases, with 18 bases sitting between them. The germline gives CDR1 DFQATT, CDR2 SNEGSKA (reference sequence). CDR3 sequence reads: CSARTSPSPRYEQYF. CDR3 nucleotides: TGCAGTGCTAGAACCTCGCCTAGCCCCAGGTACGAGCAGTACTTC.